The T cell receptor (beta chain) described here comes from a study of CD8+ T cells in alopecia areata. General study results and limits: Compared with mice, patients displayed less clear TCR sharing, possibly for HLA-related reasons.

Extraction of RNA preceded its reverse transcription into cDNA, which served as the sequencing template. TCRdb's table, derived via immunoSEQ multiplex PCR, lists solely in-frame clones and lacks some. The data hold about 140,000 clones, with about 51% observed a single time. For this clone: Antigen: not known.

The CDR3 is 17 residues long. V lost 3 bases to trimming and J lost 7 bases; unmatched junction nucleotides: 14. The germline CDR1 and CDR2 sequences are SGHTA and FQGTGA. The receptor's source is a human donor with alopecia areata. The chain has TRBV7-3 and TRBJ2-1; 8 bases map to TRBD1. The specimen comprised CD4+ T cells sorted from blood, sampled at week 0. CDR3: CASSFWGGQGALNEQFF. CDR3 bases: TGTGCCAGCAGCTTCTGGGGCGGGCAGGGGGCTTTGAATGAGCAGTTCTTC.